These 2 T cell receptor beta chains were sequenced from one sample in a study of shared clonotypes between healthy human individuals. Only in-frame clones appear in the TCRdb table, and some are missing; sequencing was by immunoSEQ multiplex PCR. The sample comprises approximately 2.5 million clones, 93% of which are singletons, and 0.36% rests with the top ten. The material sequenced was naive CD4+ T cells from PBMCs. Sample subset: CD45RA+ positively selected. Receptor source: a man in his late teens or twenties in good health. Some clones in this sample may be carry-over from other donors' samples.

The DNA of the CDR3 is TGTGCCAGCAGCACGAAAGCGGCTAGCACAGATACGCAGTATTTT. Translation gives CASSTKAASTDTQYF. V is TRBV5-4 and J is TRBJ2-3; tentative D call: TRBD2 (5 bases). This CDR3 is 15 amino acids long. Germline V gene sequence: CDR1 SGHNT, CDR2 YYREEE (reference sequence). V shed 4 bases and J shed 0 bases, with 12 bases lying between them.

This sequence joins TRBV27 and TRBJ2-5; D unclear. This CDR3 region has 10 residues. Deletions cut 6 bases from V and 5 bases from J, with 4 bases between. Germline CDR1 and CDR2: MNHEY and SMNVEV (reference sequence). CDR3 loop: CASREETQYF. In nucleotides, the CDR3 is TGTGCCAGCAGAGAGGAGACCCAGTACTTC.